This TCR beta chain was observed in a study of shared T cell receptors in the human thymus. Profiled with immunoSEQ multiplex PCR; TCRdb holds only in-frame clones, not every one. The table includes 500,000 to 750,000 clones, 88% detected once. Trimming pared 9 bases from V and 0 bases from J, leaving 12 bases between. Germline values: CDR1 LNHDA, CDR2 SQIVND (reference sequence). This CDR3 spans 13 amino acids. In addition, the sample was reused for a study of human thymus T cells. That work contributes: Resections removed during corrective heart surgery provided the thymus tissue used. Apparent bias marked the V and J gene usage of thymic and blood repertoires. Related research has reported that thymic repertoires overlap highly among unrelated individuals.

The material sequenced was thymocytes. The V gene is TRBV19, the J gene TRBJ2-7, with a tentative D call TRBD2 (6 bases). The receptor was derived from a boy under three years old with a congenital heart defect. CDR3 in DNA: TGTGCCAGCCAGGACGGGAGCTCCTACGAGCAGTACTTC. Residues: CASQDGSSYEQYF. Filled out from reference TRBV19 and TRBJ2-7, the complete variable domain reads DGGITQSPKYLFRKEGQNVTLSCEQNLNHDAMYWYRQDPGQGLRLIYYSQIVNDFQKGDIAEGYSVSREKKESFPLTVTSAQKNPTAFYLCASQDGSSYEQYFGPGTRLTVT.